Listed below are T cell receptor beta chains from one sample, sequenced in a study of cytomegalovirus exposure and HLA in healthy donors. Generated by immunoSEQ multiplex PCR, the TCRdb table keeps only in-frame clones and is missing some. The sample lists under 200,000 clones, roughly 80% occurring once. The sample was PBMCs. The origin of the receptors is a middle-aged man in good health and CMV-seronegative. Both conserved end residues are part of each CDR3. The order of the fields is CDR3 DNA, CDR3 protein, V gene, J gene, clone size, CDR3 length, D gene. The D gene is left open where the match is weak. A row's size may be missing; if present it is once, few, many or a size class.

TGTGCCAGCAGCGTTGAAGAGACCCAGTACTTC,CASSVEETQYF,TRBV2,TRBJ2-5,few,11,-
TGCAGTCCTAGGGGTGGAGAGCAGTACTTC,CSPRGGEQYF,TRBV29-1,TRBJ2-7,-,10,-
TGTGCCAGCAGCTTAGAAGGGGCTAGCGGGGCCTACACCGGGGAGCTGTTTTTT,CASSLEGASGAYTGELFF,TRBV11-2,TRBJ2-2,-,18,TRBD2
TGTGCCAGCAGTCCCGACAGGGGGGGGGACGAGCAGTACTTC,CASSPDRGGDEQYF,TRBV25-1,TRBJ2-7,-,14,TRBD1
TGTGCCAGCAGCCGGGGAGGGGCCGAGCAGTACTTC,CASSRGGAEQYF,TRBV5-6,TRBJ2-7,-,12,TRBD2
TGTGCCAGTAGTCCATCAGGGGGTCCCAACACTGAAGCTTTCTTT,CASSPSGGPNTEAFF,TRBV19,TRBJ1-1,few,15,TRBD1
TGTGCCAGCAGCTTTCCCAGGGTTGGTGAAAAACTGTTTTTT,CASSFPRVGEKLFF,TRBV5-6,TRBJ1-4,-,14,-
TGTGCCTGGAGTAGAGGCTCTGGAAACACCATATATTTT,CAWSRGSGNTIYF,TRBV30,TRBJ1-3,-,13,-
TGTGCCAGCAGGGTACGGGACAGGGATGGCTACACCTTC,CASRVRDRDGYTF,TRBV6-1,TRBJ1-2,-,13,TRBD1
TGTGCCAGCAGCGTATTCCGGTCGGGATCCGGGGAGCTGTTTTTT,CASSVFRSGSGELFF,TRBV9,TRBJ2-2,few,15,-
TGTGCCAGCAGCTACCCCCCAGGGAAGGTCACAGATACGCAGTATTTT,CASSYPPGKVTDTQYF,TRBV7-8,TRBJ2-3,-,16,-
TGTGCCAGCAGCGAGGGACAGGGGGCAGGGGGTGAAAAACTGTTTTTT,CASSEGQGAGGEKLFF,TRBV9,TRBJ1-4,-,16,TRBD1
TGTGCCAACAGACAACCCGACAGGGGGGGGAGGACTTTCTTT,CANRQPDRGGRTFF,TRBV6-5,TRBJ1-1,-,14,TRBD1
TGTGCTAGTGGTTTTCCGGGTAACCCCTACGAGCAGTACTTC,CASGFPGNPYEQYF,TRBV12-5,TRBJ2-7,-,14,-